Presented here are 13 T cell receptor beta chains from one specimen sequenced in a study of blood T cell repertoires in COVID-19. Produced via immunoSEQ multiplex PCR; TCRdb's table is partial and in-frame only. The table shows around 150,000 clones, with 60% to 80% occurring only once. The sample taken for sequencing was PBMCs or T cells enriched from blood (not recorded which). Receptors were obtained from a woman between 50 and 59 years old who had recovered from COVID-19.

CDR3 sequence reads: CASSLDLGDNSPLHF. CDR3 DNA: TGTGCCAGCAGCTTAGATCTGGGAGATAATTCACCCCTCCACTTT. The gene calls are TRBV7-8 and TRBJ1-6; D unclear. Trimming pared 1 base from V and 5 bases from J, leaving 9 bases between. Per the germline V gene, CDR1 is SGHVS and CDR2 is FQNEAQ. The CDR3 loop spans 15 amino acids.

The chain recombines TRBV30 with TRBJ1-1; 8 nucleotides align to TRBD1. Losses at the gene ends were 2 bases for V and 7 bases for J; bases not matched to a gene: 9. The CDR3 has 14 amino acids. Germline values: CDR1 GTSNPN, CDR2 SVGIG (reference sequence). The chain's CDR3 is CAWSTGTGPFEAFF. DNA of the CDR3: TGTGCCTGGAGTACCGGGACAGGACCTTTTGAAGCTTTCTTT.

The chain carries TRBV5-4 and TRBJ2-3, with 9 positions matching TRBD1. Germline values: CDR1 SGHNT, CDR2 YYREEE (reference sequence). The V and J ends lost 5 bases and 3 bases, in that order; junction bases with no gene match: 4. CDR3 length: 14 residues. The CDR3 spells CASRRDRDTDTQYF. The CDR3, as DNA: TGTGCCAGCAGGAGGGACAGGGATACAGATACGCAGTATTTT.

This clone has only a few counts. V and J are TRBV5-6 and TRBJ2-5; possible D gene TRBD2, 5 bases. The CDR3 is 14 residues long. V shed 4 bases and J shed 5 bases, with 15 bases lying between them. Germline V gene sequence: CDR1 SGHDT, CDR2 YYEEEE. The CDR3: CASSLTLRGETQYF. CDR3 sequence (DNA): TGTGCCAGCAGCCTGACTCTCCGAGGGGAGACCCAGTACTTC.

In regard to this clone: Additional DNA sequences in this sample encode the identical CDR3. This chain joins TRBV14 and TRBJ1-1; TRBD1 might be the D (6 bases). CDR3 size: 14 residues. Germline values: CDR1 SGHDN, CDR2 FVKESK. V was cut by 1 base and J by 1 base, with 7 bases left in between. CDR3 DNA sequence: TGTGCCAGCAGCCAAGTCAGGGGGAACACTGAAGCTTTCTTT. This codes for CASSQVRGNTEAFF.

The chain combines TRBV3-1 (or the pseudogene TRBV3-2) with TRBJ2-2; TRBD2 matches at 13 bases. Losses at the gene ends were 4 bases for V and 4 bases for J; bases not matched to a gene: 3. The germline V gene encodes CDR1 LGHDT and CDR2 YNNKEL (reference sequence). The length of the CDR3 is 16 residues. As DNA, the CDR3 is TGTGCCAGCAGCCCATGGACTAGCGGGAGCACCGGGGAGCTGTTTTTT. Translation: CASSPWTSGSTGELFF.

The rearrangement uses TRBV19 and TRBJ1-3, with D perhaps matching TRBD1 (6 bases). This CDR3 region has 16 residues. Trimming stripped 5 bases from V and 0 bases from J, with 14 bases between. Germline V gene data show CDR1 as LNHDA and CDR2 as SQIVND (reference sequence). The CDR3 nucleotides read TGTGCCAGTAGTCTCCGGGACACTCGCTCTGGAAACACCATATATTTT. Amino acids: CASSLRDTRSGNTIYF.

The V gene is TRBV28, the J gene TRBJ2-7; possibly TRBD2 for D (7 bases). V dropped 8 bases and J dropped 4 bases, with 12 bases sitting between them. The CDR3 spans 12 residues. Per germline, CDR1 MDHEN and CDR2 SYDVKM. CDR3 protein: CASVGGPYEQYF. The CDR3 nucleotides are TGTGCCAGCGTGGGGGGGCCTTACGAGCAGTACTTC.

This chain uses TRBV3-1 (or the pseudogene TRBV3-2) with TRBJ2-7, with 9 bases fitting TRBD2. Trimming at V came to 1 base and at J to 1 base, leaving 2 bases not matched to a gene. The CDR3 runs 15 residues. Germline lookup yields CDR1 LGHDT and CDR2 YNNKEL (reference sequence). The CDR3: CASSQAAGGSYEQYF. The CDR3 DNA follows: TGTGCCAGCAGCCAAGCAGCGGGGGGATCCTACGAGCAGTACTTC.

V and J are TRBV27 and TRBJ2-7; possible D gene TRBD2, 6 bases. Looked up from germline, CDR1 is MNHEY and CDR2 is SMNVEV (reference sequence). Trimming pared 4 bases from V and 3 bases from J, leaving 13 bases between. The CDR3 extends over 14 amino acids. CDR3 in amino acids: CASSSRDGNYEQYF. CDR3 DNA sequence: TGTGCCAGCAGTTCGCGGGACGGAAACTACGAGCAGTACTTC.

The V and J genes are TRBV5-1 and TRBJ2-1; 9 nucleotides match TRBD1. Germline-derived CDR1 and CDR2 are SGHRS and YFSETQ. This CDR3 is built from 14 residues. V trimming: 5 bases; J trimming: 5 bases; junction bases outside the gene matches: 5. CDR3 sequence reads: CASRTGGANNEQFF. CDR3 in DNA: TGCGCCAGCAGAACAGGGGGCGCGAACAATGAGCAGTTCTTC. Full variable domain (outside the CDR3, taken from reference TRBV5-1 and TRBJ2-1): KAGVTQTPRYLIKTRGQQVTLSCSPISGHRSVSWYQQTPGQGLQFLFEYFSETQRNKGNFPGRFSGRQFSNSRSEMNVSTLELGDSALYLCASRTGGANNEQFFGPGTRLTVL.

V and J are TRBV19 and TRBJ1-5; no firm D call. The germline V gene has CDR1 LNHDA and CDR2 SQIVND (reference sequence). V lost 6 bases and J lost 6, with 18 bases in between. CDR3 size: 15 residues. The CDR3 region has the DNA TGTGCCAGTAGCCTTATCGGGTATCGTACTCAGCCCCAGCATTTT. It encodes CASSLIGYRTQPQHF.

The chain couples TRBV27 to TRBJ2-7; D possibly corresponds to TRBD1 (5 bases). Looked up from germline, CDR1 is MNHEY and CDR2 is SMNVEV (reference sequence). There are 12 residues in the CDR3. The ends were cut back, 8 bases at V and 5 bases at J, with 13 bases in the middle. CDR3: CASGDRPHEQYF. The CDR3 region has the DNA TGTGCCAGCGGCGACAGACCTCACGAGCAGTACTTC.